The 15 T cell receptor beta chains reported below all come from one sample, sequenced in a study of blood T cell repertoires in COVID-19. Produced via immunoSEQ multiplex PCR; TCRdb's table is partial and in-frame only. The data show 100,000 or so clones, roughly 89% seen once. Sequenced sample: peripheral blood. Receptor source: a man in his 70s with active or convalescent COVID-19.

The V call is TRBV15, the J call TRBJ1-4; 7 bases map to TRBD1. This CDR3 contains 16 residues. With V trimmed by 4 bases and J by 5 bases, 10 bases remained unmatched. Germline values: CDR1 LNHNV, CDR2 YYDKDF (reference sequence). The chain's CDR3 is CATSTGTALKNEKLFF. DNA for the CDR3: TGTGCCACCAGCACTGGGACAGCTCTTAAGAATGAAAAACTGTTTTTT.

The chain is built from TRBV7-2 and TRBJ2-7; TRBD1 agrees at 9 bases. Trimming took 2 bases from V and 2 from J; bases not matched to a gene: 7. This CDR3 comprises 16 residues. Germline CDR1 is SGHTA and CDR2 is FQGNSA. CDR3 loop: CASSLRGTGKAYEQYF. The CDR3 DNA sequence: TGTGCCAGCAGCTTAAGGGGGACAGGGAAGGCCTACGAGCAGTACTTC.

The DNA of the CDR3 is TGTGCCAGCAGCCTAGCGGGGGTTGCGAACACCGGGGAGCTGTTTTTT. Translated: CASSLAGVANTGELFF. V gene TRBV28 combines with J gene TRBJ2-2, with TRBD2 identical over 10 bases. Germline CDR1 and CDR2: MDHEN and SYDVKM. This CDR3 is 16 amino acids long. After removal of 6 bases from V and 0 bases from J, the junction contained 4 bases not matched to a gene.

V gene TRBV18 combines with J gene TRBJ1-1; 9 bases are a match to TRBD1. The CDR3 sequence is 18 residues long. In germline, CDR1 is KGHSH, CDR2 LQKENI. After removal of 4 bases from V and 3 bases from J, the junction contained 15 bases not matched to a gene. CDR3 sequence (DNA): TGTGCCAGCTCACTGTTTGTACAGGGGGCCGGATCTTACACTGAAGCTTTCTTT. It specifies CASSLFVQGAGSYTEAFF.

As regards this clone: Other DNA sequences within the sample encode an identical CDR3. The chain recombines TRBV7-8 with TRBJ1-1; D uncertain. The germline V and J ends were trimmed by 1 base and 1 base, with 7 bases remaining between them. The CDR3 consists of 14 residues. Germline assignment: CDR1 SGHVS and CDR2 FQNEAQ. The CDR3 nucleotides read TGTGCCAGCAGCTTAGTCGGTGAGAACACTGAAGCTTTCTTT. Protein: CASSLVGENTEAFF.

J is TRBJ1-3 and V is TRBV4-3; the D is unclear. The CDR3 covers 14 residues. The V and J ends lost 0 bases and 3 bases respectively, with 6 bases between them. Germline loops: CDR1 LGHNA, CDR2 YSLEER. This CDR3 is CASSQETSGNTIYF. CDR3 nucleotide sequence: TGCGCCAGCAGCCAAGAAACTAGTGGAAACACCATATATTTT.

The V call is TRBV3-1 (or the pseudogene TRBV3-2), the J call TRBJ1-6; D is possibly TRBD1 (5 bases). The CDR3 extends over 14 amino acids. Trimming stripped 0 bases from V and 10 bases from J, with 10 bases between. The V gene's germline CDR1 is LGHDT and CDR2 YNNKEL (reference sequence). This CDR3 reads CASSQDREWSPLHF. CDR3 nucleotide sequence: TGTGCCAGCAGCCAAGACAGGGAATGGTCACCCCTCCACTTT.

V usage is TRBV9 and J usage is TRBJ2-5, with a possible D match to TRBD2 (6 bases). The germline V and J ends were trimmed by 0 bases and 4 bases, with 13 bases remaining between them. In germline, CDR1 is SGDLS, CDR2 YYNGEE. The CDR3 consists of 15 residues. The CDR3 bases are TGTGCCAGCAGCGTAGGAGTAGGGACTCCAGAGACCCAGTACTTC. Its protein product is CASSVGVGTPETQYF.

The chain couples TRBV6-6 to TRBJ1-2; perhaps TRBD1 as D (6 bases). Trimming left V 0 bases short and J 2 bases short, with 13 bases between. The germline V gene has CDR1 MNHNY and CDR2 SVGAGI (reference sequence). This CDR3 comprises 16 residues. This chain's CDR3 is CASSYSGTSRNYGYTF. CDR3 sequence (DNA): TGTGCCAGCAGTTACTCGGGGACAAGCAGGAACTATGGCTACACCTTC.

The J gene is TRBJ1-1, the V gene TRBV19; D is undetermined. The length of the CDR3 is 11 residues. From germline, CDR1 is LNHDA and CDR2 SQIVND (reference sequence). The V and J ends lost 10 bases and 5 bases respectively, with 11 bases between them. The CDR3 DNA sequence: TGTGCCACCTCACGGGGAACTGAAGCTTTCTTT. It specifies CATSRGTEAFF.

The V gene is TRBV6-1, the J gene TRBJ2-7; a weak D match, TRBD1 (5 bases). This CDR3 is 15 amino acids long. Trimming left V 0 bases short and J 2 bases short, with 11 bases between. From germline, CDR1 is MNHNS and CDR2 SASEGT. The CDR3: CASSEAIGRAYEQYF. The DNA for the CDR3 is TGTGCCAGCAGTGAAGCTATCGGCAGGGCCTACGAGCAGTACTTC.

The rearrangement links TRBV27 to TRBJ1-1, with no clear D. This CDR3 contains 14 residues. V shed 2 bases and J shed 5 bases, with 12 bases lying between them. CDR1 MNHEY and CDR2 SMNVEV come from the germline V gene (reference sequence). This CDR3 reads CASSLQSGNTEAFF. CDR3 coding DNA: TGTGCCAGCAGTTTACAATCGGGAAATACTGAAGCTTTCTTT.

The chain joins TRBV7-8 to TRBJ2-2; D perhaps matches TRBD1 (6 bases). This CDR3 contains 15 residues. The ends were cut back, 6 bases at V and 2 bases at J, with 13 bases in the middle. The germline gives CDR1 SGHVS, CDR2 FQNEAQ. The CDR3 loop is CASREQGSNTGELFF. The CDR3 DNA sequence: TGTGCCAGCAGAGAACAGGGTTCCAACACCGGGGAGCTGTTTTTT.

This clone was picked up a small number of times. The genes are TRBV28 and TRBJ1-2, with 7 bases aligning to TRBD1. J gave up 5 bases and V 2 bases, and 5 bases lay outside the gene matches. CDR1 MDHEN and CDR2 SYDVKM come from the germline V gene. The CDR3 consists of 14 residues. CDR3 region: CASSLKGAIYGYTF. CDR3 nucleotide sequence: TGTGCCAGCAGTTTAAAGGGGGCGATTTATGGCTACACCTTC.

The chain has TRBV7-9 and TRBJ1-3; D is possibly TRBD1 (6 bases). Germline CDR1 and CDR2: SEHNR and FQNEAQ (reference sequence). Trimming removed 6 bases at V and 4 bases at J, with 16 bases between. The CDR3 sequence is 15 residues long. The CDR3 DNA reads as TGTGCCAGCAGTTACGTGGGGACAATGGGAAACACCATATATTTT. Amino acid sequence: CASSYVGTMGNTIYF.